The source of this T cell receptor (beta chain) is a study of response to subunit inactivated influenza vaccine. Points from the study as a whole: Few additional T cells are recruited per seasonal influenza vaccination, authors suggested.

MiXCR, applied by TCRdb to the RT-PCR reads, yields one record per CDR3 protein. The table shows about 650,000 distinct CDR3 sequences, with more than 15% occurring only once. In germline, CDR1 is SGHTA, CDR2 FQGTGA. CDR3 size: 16 residues. V was trimmed by 3 bases and J by 3 bases, leaving 16 bases between them. Details on this clonotype: As yet, its antigen is unknown.

The material was PBMCs from blood, obtained 11 to 12 days after vaccination. This clonotype originated in a man aged 45-65 years who received an inactivated influenza vaccine. The chain has TRBV7-3 and TRBJ2-3; possibly TRBD2 for D (6 bases). CDR3 protein: CASSLGGSGLTDTQYF. The CDR3, as DNA: TGTGCCAGCAGCTTGGGGGGTTCGGGTTTAACAGATACGCAGTATTTT.